The T cell receptor (beta chain) described here comes from a study of blood T cells in healthy people across ages. On the study more broadly: For every two T cells, template switching captured about one barcoded beta molecule.

Total RNA was extracted at no less than 6 micrograms per sample. In its sample, this clonotype was seen many times. What it recognizes is unknown. Points from the study as a whole: TCR beta diversity correlated strongly with naive T cell percentage.

Together with a sample-barcoded 5' primer, a J-beta primer mix was included in a second PCR lasting about 7 to 12 cycles. All cDNA molecules were each tagged by a template-switch adaptor with 12 random nucleotides. TCRdb reprocessed the 5' RACE reads with MiXCR, giving one entry per CDR3 protein. The table has under 950,000 distinct CDR3 sequences, approximately 22% seen once. Germline lookup yields CDR1 MNHNS and CDR2 SASEGT. Trimming shortened V by 7 bases and J by 7 bases, and 14 bases separated the two germline ends. The CDR3 sequence is 13 residues long. Sample: blood. This sequence originates from a man aged 65 to 79 in good health. The chain couples TRBV6-1 to TRBJ2-1; D remains ambiguous. CDR3 sequence: CASTLEPPNEQFF. CDR3 bases: TGTGCCAGCACCTTAGAACCCCCGAATGAGCAGTTCTTC.